This T cell receptor (beta chain) was captured by sequencing in a study of blood T cell repertoires in COVID-19. About the study: Italy, Spain and the United States were the sources of the convalescent and acute COVID-19 samples. PBMCs, B-cell-depleted T cells, or T cells were the source of the cDNA or gDNA that made up the material.

In the original workflow: Nucleated cell number was recorded as an estimate derived from reference gene primer amplification. TCRdb's table, derived via immunoSEQ multiplex PCR, lists solely in-frame clones and lacks some. The V and J calls and clone size are taken from that table; D and trimming were inferred from the DNA. The sample yields almost 95,000 clones, approximately 90% seen once. In Seattle, patients joined the study during active infection and were tracked longitudinally. V lost 0 bases and J lost 3, with 17 bases in between. This CDR3 has 17 residues. The germline V gene has CDR1 LGHNA and CDR2 YNFKEQ.

The chain combines TRBV4-2 with TRBJ1-1, with a possible D match to TRBD1 (6 bases). The source of this sequence is an older woman with COVID-19, enrolled during active disease. Material for sequencing was peripheral blood. Written as DNA, the CDR3 is TGTGCCAGCAGCCAAGATTGGGCAGGGGAGTCGGACACTGAAGCTTTCTTT. This codes for CASSQDWAGESDTEAFF.